One sample yielded the 26 T cell receptor beta chains listed below, sequenced in a study of blood T cell repertoires in COVID-19. Data came from immunoSEQ multiplex PCR; TCRdb stores just in-frame clones and leaves some out. The sample has fewer than 350,000 clones; about 86% are singletons. The sequencing sample was made of peripheral blood. These receptor sequences come from a woman in her seventies with COVID-19, enrolled during active disease.

V and J are TRBV10-1 and TRBJ2-7; 12 bases line up with TRBD1. CDR1 and CDR2 from the germline V gene are WNHNN and SYGVQD (reference sequence). The trim removed 8 bases at V and 3 bases at J, leaving 5 bases unmatched. There are 14 residues in the CDR3. CDR3 DNA: TGCGCCAGCTCCGGGACAGGGGGCCTCTACGAGCAGTACTTC. Protein sequence: CASSGTGGLYEQYF.

The rearrangement uses TRBV25-1 and TRBJ1-1; D is unresolved. In germline, CDR1 is MGHDK, CDR2 SYGVNS. The CDR3 is 12 residues long. Trimming left V 5 bases short and J 0 bases short, with 4 bases between. The CDR3 coding sequence is TGTGCCAGCAGTCAAATGAACACTGAAGCTTTCTTT. Translation: CASSQMNTEAFF.

V is TRBV18 and J is TRBJ1-2, with 7 nucleotides matching TRBD1. This CDR3 is built from 13 residues. Germline V gene data show CDR1 as KGHSH and CDR2 as LQKENI. With V trimmed by 2 bases and J by 8 bases, 5 bases remained unmatched. The DNA of the CDR3 is TGTGCCAGCTCACCAAGTACAGGGGCCGGCTACACCTTC. Translating gives CASSPSTGAGYTF.

The rearrangement joins TRBV5-4 to TRBJ1-2, with D maybe TRBD1 (5 bases). V was pared by 4 bases and J by 5 bases, with 18 bases between. Germline loops: CDR1 SGHNT, CDR2 YYREEE (reference sequence). The CDR3 consists of 15 residues. The CDR3 region has the DNA TGTGCCAGCAGCCACATCTCCCGGGACTTGTATGGCTACACCTTC. Amino acid sequence: CASSHISRDLYGYTF.

This chain joins TRBV28 and TRBJ1-2; 7 bases agree with TRBD1. J was trimmed by 6 bases and V by 9 bases; bases with no gene match: 7. CDR3 length: 12 residues. Germline lookup yields CDR1 MDHEN and CDR2 SYDVKM. CDR3 region: CASLRGLDGYTF. As DNA, the CDR3 is TGTGCCAGTTTAAGGGGGCTGGATGGCTACACCTTC.

The chain employs TRBV3-1 (or the pseudogene TRBV3-2) and TRBJ1-1, with D hard to call. V lost 1 base and J lost 8, with 5 bases in between. Germline CDR1 is LGHDT and CDR2 is YNNKEL (reference sequence). The CDR3 covers 11 residues. For the CDR3, the DNA is TGTGCCAGCAGCCAAGTCGGGGAAGCTTTCTTT. Encoded protein: CASSQVGEAFF.

The chain uses TRBV7-2 and TRBJ1-5, with D possibly being TRBD1 (5 bases). In germline, CDR1 is SGHTA, CDR2 FQGNSA. V was clipped by 5 bases and J by 0 bases, with 11 bases between them. CDR3 length: 15 residues. This CDR3 is CASSLWGGSNQPQHF. The DNA of the CDR3 is TGTGCCAGCAGCCTCTGGGGGGGTAGCAATCAGCCCCAGCATTTT. Variable domain in full (rest from reference TRBV7-2 and TRBJ1-5): GAGVSQSPSNKVTEKGKDVELRCDPISGHTALYWYRQSLGQGLEFLIYFQGNSAPDKSGLPSDRFSAERTGGSVSTLTIQRTQQEDSAVYLCASSLWGGSNQPQHFGDGTRLSIL.

This clone was picked up a small number of times. The genes are TRBV18 and TRBJ1-2, with 9 bases matching TRBD1. Germline CDR1 KGHSH, CDR2 LQKENI. This CDR3 region has 16 residues. J was trimmed by 2 bases and V by 3 bases; bases with no gene match: 7. The CDR3 DNA reads TGTGCCAGCTCACCTGCCGGGACAGGGCCCAACTATGGCTACACCTTC. Its translation is CASSPAGTGPNYGYTF.

V is TRBV6-5 and J is TRBJ2-4; no reliable D call. The germline CDR1 and CDR2 sequences are MNHEY and SVGAGI. The CDR3 consists of 14 residues. Deletions cut 8 bases from V and 1 base from J, with 12 bases between. In DNA form, the CDR3 reads TGTGCCAGCGGAGCAGTAATGGCCAAAAACATTCAGTACTTC. This gives the protein CASGAVMAKNIQYF.

The chain employs TRBV5-1 and TRBJ2-7; no definite D call. The V end lost 3 bases, the J end lost 2 bases, and 12 bases lay between the germline ends. Germline V gene sequence: CDR1 SGHRS, CDR2 YFSETQ. This CDR3 comprises 14 residues. The CDR3 loop reads CASSSDGVTYEQYF. CDR3 nucleotide sequence: TGCGCCAGCAGCTCGGATGGAGTAACCTACGAGCAGTACTTC.

The chain couples TRBV19 to TRBJ1-2, with 7 positions matching TRBD1. The CDR3 totals 13 residues. Germline V lookup: CDR1 LNHDA, CDR2 SQIVND (reference sequence). The ends lost 5 bases at V and 1 base at J; junction bases unmatched: 1. The CDR3 DNA is TGTGCCAGTAGTGACAGGGATAACTATGGCTACACCTTC. Translation: CASSDRDNYGYTF.

The J gene is TRBJ1-5, the V gene TRBV7-9; D gene ambiguous. V lost 2 bases and J 11 bases, leaving 13 bases between the germline ends. The length of the CDR3 is 13 residues. Germline V gene lookup returns CDR1 SEHNR and CDR2 FQNEAQ (reference sequence). The CDR3 nucleotides read TGTGCCAGCAGCTTATCTGACCGCGAGGCCCAGCATTTT. This sequence encodes CASSLSDREAQHF.

This clone occurred once. The genes are TRBV7-2 and TRBJ2-2; D perhaps matches TRBD2 (5 bases). The germline gives CDR1 SGHTA, CDR2 FQGNSA. The germline V and J ends were trimmed by 4 bases and 4 bases, with 13 bases remaining between them. This CDR3 spans 15 amino acids. The CDR3 nucleotides read TGTGCCAGCAGCTACCGCCCGGGGATCACCGGGGAGCTGTTTTTT. Its protein is CASSYRPGITGELFF.

On this clone: Other DNA sequences in the same sample also yield this CDR3. The chain links TRBV3-1 (or the pseudogene TRBV3-2) to TRBJ1-5; D perhaps matches TRBD1 (5 bases). Germline lookup yields CDR1 LGHDT and CDR2 YNNKEL (reference sequence). The CDR3 is 14 amino acids. The V end was cut by 8 bases, the J end by 1 base, with 12 bases between. CDR3 nucleotides: TGTGCCAGCTCACGCGGGGGAAGCAATCAGCCCCAGCATTTT. The encoded protein is CASSRGGSNQPQHF.

This chain uses TRBV2 with TRBJ2-3; a possible D gene is TRBD1 (6 bases). In germline, CDR1 is SNHLY, CDR2 FYNNEI. This CDR3 comprises 13 residues. The V end was cut by 8 bases, the J end by 6 bases, with 15 bases between. The CDR3 coding sequence is TGTGCCAGCCGATTGGACAGCCCGGATACGCAGTATTTT. It translates to CASRLDSPDTQYF.

In nucleotides, the CDR3 is TGTGCCAGCAGCACACAGCGGGGGTACGAGCAGTACTTC. It is translated as CASSTQRGYEQYF. J is TRBJ2-7 and V is TRBV7-2; 8 bases fit TRBD2. The CDR3 contains 13 residues. Germline V gives CDR1 SGHTA, CDR2 FQGNSA. The J segment lost 4 bases and the V segment lost 5 bases, leaving 4 bases of the junction unmatched.

This clone was seen once. The rearrangement uses TRBV3-1 (or the pseudogene TRBV3-2) and TRBJ2-7, with 7 bases fitting TRBD2. The CDR3 is 16 amino acids. Germline CDR1 LGHDT, CDR2 YNNKEL (reference sequence). Losses at the gene ends were 5 bases for V and 7 bases for J; bases not matched to a gene: 17. The CDR3 nucleotides are TGTGCCAGCAGCTACGGCGGGGGACTATTACGTGGAGAGCAGTACTTC. Amino acids: CASSYGGGLLRGEQYF.

The chain has TRBV28 and TRBJ1-2; possibly TRBD1 for D (6 bases). The germline V gene has CDR1 MDHEN and CDR2 SYDVKM. Between the trimmed V and J ends, which lost 0 bases and 4 bases, there was a span of 9 bases. The CDR3 loop spans 14 amino acids. The CDR3 sequence is CASSLWTGPYGYTF. The CDR3 DNA reads as TGTGCCAGCAGTTTATGGACAGGACCCTATGGCTACACCTTC.

This clone has just one count. The chain is built from TRBV5-4 and TRBJ2-2; D remains unclear. Trimming took 5 bases from V and 6 from J, leaving 8 bases between them. In germline, CDR1 is SGHNT, CDR2 YYREEE (reference sequence). CDR3 length: 12 amino acids. The CDR3 DNA sequence: TGTGCCAGCAGACTTAACTCCGGGGAGCTGTTTTTT. Translated: CASRLNSGELFF.

Comments on this clone: The DNA is left out, because the CDR3 cannot be placed on it with certainty; the CDR3 is given as TCRdb lists it. The sample holds other DNA sequences that translate to the same CDR3. V gene TRBV28 combines with J gene TRBJ2-7; TRBD1 is the table's D call, not checked against the DNA. Germline V gives CDR1 MDHEN, CDR2 SYDVKM. The CDR3 adds up to 15 amino acids, both ends counted. The chain's CDR3 is CASSLWGQGSSEQYF.

The chain couples TRBV5-1 to TRBJ2-7; TRBD2 matches at 13 bases. This CDR3 spans 15 amino acids. J gave up 2 bases and V 3 bases, and 2 bases lay outside the gene matches. Looked up from germline, CDR1 is SGHRS and CDR2 is YFSETQ. In DNA form, the CDR3 reads TGCGCCAGCAGCTCGGGGACTAGCGGGGCCTACGAGCAGTACTTC. It codes for CASSSGTSGAYEQYF.

This clone was seen more than once but under ten times. The J gene is TRBJ2-2, the V gene TRBV24-1, with D tentatively TRBD2 (6 bases). Trimming took off 4 bases at V and 5 bases at J, with 13 bases between the two ends. The germline CDR1 and CDR2 sequences are KGHDR and SFDVKD. The CDR3 runs 15 residues. In DNA form, the CDR3 reads TGTGCCACCAGTGAACGCAGGACTAAGACCGGGGAGCTGTTTTTT. Its translation: CATSERRTKTGELFF.

The V gene is TRBV15, the J gene TRBJ2-7; tentative D call: TRBD1 (6 bases). The ends were cut back, 0 bases at V and 1 base at J, with 7 bases in the middle. CDR3 length: 14 amino acids. Germline CDR1 LNHNV, CDR2 YYDKDF (reference sequence). The CDR3 DNA sequence: TGTGCCACCAGCAGAGAAGGGGGTTCCTACGAGCAGTACTTC. Residues: CATSREGGSYEQYF.

This clone was observed a single time. This chain uses TRBV5-1 with TRBJ2-7, with D uncertain. The germline gives CDR1 SGHRS, CDR2 YFSETQ. This CDR3 has 13 amino acids. V lost 0 bases, J lost 6 bases, and 10 bases lay in between. For the CDR3, the DNA is TGCGCCAGCAGCTTGGGCAACTACGGCGAGCAGTACTTC. Encoded protein: CASSLGNYGEQYF. The full variable domain, with the rest looked up from reference TRBV5-1 and TRBJ2-7, is KAGVTQTPRYLIKTRGQQVTLSCSPISGHRSVSWYQQTPGQGLQFLFEYFSETQRNKGNFPGRFSGRQFSNSRSEMNVSTLELGDSALYLCASSLGNYGEQYFGPGTRLTVT.

The chain has TRBV18 and TRBJ2-5, with 8 bases fitting TRBD1. CDR3 length: 14 amino acids. The germline CDR1 and CDR2 sequences are KGHSH and LQKENI. Losses at the gene ends were 6 bases for V and 3 bases for J; bases not matched to a gene: 6. The chain's CDR3 is CASSRLDREETQYF. In DNA form, the CDR3 reads TGTGCCAGCTCTCGGTTGGACAGGGAAGAGACCCAGTACTTC.

The V and J genes are TRBV6-1 and TRBJ2-2, with 8 bases that match TRBD2. CDR1 is MNHNS and CDR2 is SASEGT in the germline V gene. This CDR3 comprises 15 residues. Losses at the gene ends were 7 bases for V and 3 bases for J; bases not matched to a gene: 7. The CDR3 sequence: CASTLAGIYTGELFF. DNA for the CDR3: TGTGCCAGCACCTTAGCGGGAATATACACCGGGGAGCTGTTTTTT.